The 18 T cell receptor beta chains below all came from one sample that was sequenced in a study of blood T cell repertoires in COVID-19. Using immunoSEQ multiplex PCR, the repertoire was profiled, and TCRdb retains in-frame clones only, with some absent. The repertoire holds 70,000 to 95,000 clones, with around 92% as singletons. Material: peripheral blood. These receptors all stem from an older woman with active COVID-19.

This chain connects TRBV6-5 to TRBJ1-3; TRBD1 matches 7 bases. V lost 6 bases and J lost 4; bases outside the gene matches: 6. This CDR3 comprises 14 residues. Germline V gene sequence: CDR1 MNHEY, CDR2 SVGAGI. CDR3 amino acids: CASSGTVAGNTIYF. The DNA for the CDR3 is TGTGCCAGCAGCGGGACAGTGGCAGGAAACACCATATATTTT.

The rearrangement joins TRBV7-2 to TRBJ1-6, with a possible D match to TRBD1 (6 bases). Trimming pared 3 bases from V and 6 bases from J, leaving 9 bases between. This CDR3 has 14 amino acids. CDR1 and CDR2 from the germline V gene are SGHTA and FQGNSA. CDR3 coding DNA: TGTGCCAGCAGCTTCGGACAGCTTAATTCACCCCTCCACTTT. This encodes CASSFGQLNSPLHF.

V is TRBV6-6 and J is TRBJ1-1; D is perhaps TRBD1 (6 bases). Looked up from germline, CDR1 is MNHNY and CDR2 is SVGAGI (reference sequence). Trimming pared 1 base from V and 3 bases from J, leaving 12 bases between. There are 15 residues in the CDR3. CDR3: CASSYLQGFDTEAFF. The CDR3 nucleotides read TGTGCCAGCAGTTACTTACAGGGATTTGACACTGAAGCTTTCTTT.

This clone occurred once. The J gene is TRBJ2-5, the V gene TRBV20-1; 8 positions agree with TRBD2. The CDR3 covers 15 residues. From germline, CDR1 is DFQATT and CDR2 SNEGSKA (reference sequence). The J segment lost 5 bases and the V segment lost 3 bases, leaving 11 bases of the junction unmatched. CDR3 protein: CSASSWVSGEETQYF. The CDR3 DNA follows: TGCAGTGCTAGTTCATGGGTTAGCGGGGAGGAGACCCAGTACTTC.

V is TRBV7-9 and J is TRBJ2-2, with D maybe TRBD2 (5 bases). Trimming removed 5 bases at V and 3 bases at J, with 10 bases between. The CDR3 loop spans 14 amino acids. Germline assignment: CDR1 SEHNR and CDR2 FQNEAQ (reference sequence). CDR3 protein: CASSPAVHTGELFF. The CDR3, as DNA: TGTGCCAGCAGCCCAGCGGTCCACACCGGGGAGCTGTTTTTT.

The sample holds one count of this clone. The CDR3 nucleotides read TGTGCCTGGAACAGGGACAGAATTTCAGGCTACACCTTC. It translates to CAWNRDRISGYTF. The chain employs TRBV30 and TRBJ1-2; 7 bases are shared with TRBD1. The germline V gene encodes CDR1 GTSNPN and CDR2 SVGIG (reference sequence). The V segment lost 4 bases and the J segment 8 bases; nucleotides outside the gene matches: 10. CDR3 length equals 13 residues.

J is TRBJ1-1 and V is TRBV9; TRBD1 aligns across 7 bases. CDR1 and CDR2 (germline): SGDLS, YYNGEE. This CDR3 comprises 14 residues. J was trimmed by 1 base and V by 4 bases; bases with no gene match: 4. CDR3 sequence: CASSFGQENTEAFF. CDR3 coding DNA: TGTGCCAGCAGCTTTGGACAGGAGAACACTGAAGCTTTCTTT.

This clone was picked up one time. V gene TRBV18 combines with J gene TRBJ2-7, with TRBD1 as a possible D gene (6 bases). The V gene's germline CDR1 is KGHSH and CDR2 LQKENI. This CDR3 has 14 residues. V dropped 4 bases and J dropped 4 bases, with 14 bases sitting between them. CDR3 protein: CASSQTGGMYEQYF. CDR3 DNA: TGTGCCAGCTCACAGACAGGCGGCATGTACGAGCAGTACTTC.

This rearrangement joins TRBV14 to TRBJ2-3, with 7 bases fitting TRBD1. CDR1 is SGHDN, CDR2 FVKESK, per germline. V lost 0 bases, J lost 3 bases, and 9 bases stayed unmatched. The CDR3 runs to 17 residues. CDR3 nucleotide sequence: TGTGCCAGCAGCCAAGATGAGAGGACAGGACGTACAGATACGCAGTATTTT. Its translation is CASSQDERTGRTDTQYF.

The J gene is TRBJ1-3, the V gene TRBV7-9; D remains unclear. Germline loops: CDR1 SEHNR, CDR2 FQNEAQ (reference sequence). Trimming pared 3 bases from V and 6 bases from J, leaving 12 bases between. The CDR3 sequence is 14 residues long. The CDR3 reads CASSFGEAENTIYF. In DNA form, the CDR3 reads TGTGCCAGCAGCTTCGGGGAAGCGGAAAACACCATATATTTT. Variable domain in full (rest from reference TRBV7-9 and TRBJ1-3): DTGVSQNPRHKITKRGQNVTFRCDPISEHNRLYWYRQTLGQGPEFLTYFQNEAQLEKSRLLSDRFSAERPKGSFSTLEIQRTEQGDSAMYLCASSFGEAENTIYFGEGSWLTVV.

The rearrangement links TRBV30 to TRBJ2-7; D may be TRBD2 (5 bases). Germline V gives CDR1 GTSNPN, CDR2 SVGIG (reference sequence). The germline V and J ends were trimmed by 2 bases and 8 bases, with 16 bases remaining between them. The CDR3 has 13 amino acids. DNA for the CDR3: TGTGCCTGGAGTAGCGGACCGATATCCAAGCAGTACTTC. The encoded protein is CAWSSGPISKQYF.

This sequence joins TRBV9 and TRBJ2-2; 8 bases map to TRBD1. V trimming: 2 bases; J trimming: 4 bases; junction bases outside the gene matches: 10. Looked up from germline, CDR1 is SGDLS and CDR2 is YYNGEE. This CDR3 comprises 17 residues. For the CDR3, the DNA is TGTGCCAGCAGCGTCGGTTCGACAGGGGTTGGCACCGGGGAGCTGTTTTTT. It is translated as CASSVGSTGVGTGELFF.

The rearrangement links TRBV3-1 (or the pseudogene TRBV3-2) to TRBJ1-2, with D hard to call. This CDR3 spans 11 amino acids. The germline CDR1 and CDR2 sequences are LGHDT and YNNKEL (reference sequence). The V and J ends lost 5 bases and 8 bases respectively, with 9 bases between them. CDR3 protein: CASSSGAGYTF. CDR3 sequence (DNA): TGTGCCAGCAGCTCGGGAGCGGGCTACACCTTC.

This clone was seen a single time. The chain links TRBV28 to TRBJ1-5; 7 bases are a match to TRBD1. This CDR3 is 15 amino acids long. V trimming: 6 bases; J trimming: 3 bases; junction bases outside the gene matches: 8. CDR1 and CDR2 from the germline V gene are MDHEN and SYDVKM. The CDR3 region has the DNA TGTGCCAGCAGCCCAAGGGGGCAGGACAATCAGCCCCAGCATTTT. Its protein product is CASSPRGQDNQPQHF. The full variable domain, its missing parts supplied by reference TRBV28 and TRBJ1-5, is DVKVTQSSRYLVKRTGEKVFLECVQDMDHENMFWYRQDPGLGLRLIYFSYDVKMKEKGDIPEGYSVSREKKERFSLILESASTNQTSMYLCASSPRGQDNQPQHFGDGTRLSIL.

V gene TRBV5-4 combines with J gene TRBJ1-1; 9 positions agree with TRBD1. This CDR3 is 14 amino acids long. With V trimmed by 5 bases and J by 1 base, 3 bases remained unmatched. CDR1 SGHNT and CDR2 YYREEE come from the germline V gene (reference sequence). The CDR3 region has the DNA TGTGCCAGCAGATCGACAGGGGGGAACACTGAAGCTTTCTTT. The encoded protein is CASRSTGGNTEAFF.

This chain links TRBV29-1 with TRBJ2-3, with TRBD2 matching over 11 bases. The CDR3 has 18 amino acids. V shed 1 base, J shed 0 bases, and the junction held 9 bases outside the gene matches. Germline CDR1 is SQVTM and CDR2 is ANQGSEA. For the CDR3, the DNA is TGCAGCGTTGAAGGGAGGTCTAGCGGGGGGTTCAGCACAGATACGCAGTATTTT. Its protein is CSVEGRSSGGFSTDTQYF.

The CDR3 DNA sequence: TGTGCCAGCAGCCTTGGCACACGGGGGAAGGATACGCAGTATTTT. It is translated as CASSLGTRGKDTQYF. This rearrangement joins TRBV6-2 or TRBV6-3 to TRBJ2-3, with TRBD2 as a possible D gene (6 bases). The ends were cut back, 6 bases at V and 6 bases at J, with 19 bases in the middle. Germline loops: CDR1 MNHEY, CDR2 SVGEGT. The CDR3 has 15 amino acids.

V usage is TRBV7-8 and J usage is TRBJ2-1; TRBD2 matches at 13 bases. Trimming at V came to 5 bases and at J to 8 bases, leaving 6 bases not matched to a gene. Per the germline V gene, CDR1 is SGHVS and CDR2 is FQNEAQ. This CDR3 has 15 amino acids. The CDR3 sequence is CASSPRTSGSDEQFF. As DNA, the CDR3 is TGTGCCAGCAGCCCTCGGACTAGCGGGAGTGATGAGCAGTTCTTC.